The 17 T cell receptor beta chains reported below all come from one sample, sequenced in a study of control samples from healthy donors and cancer patients. Assay: immunoSEQ multiplex PCR; the TCRdb copy retains only in-frame clones and omits some. The table includes roughly 30,000 clones, around 90% detected once. What was sequenced was formalin-fixed, paraffin-embedded tissue. These receptor sequences come from a female donor with melanoma.

This clone was observed once. The J gene is TRBJ2-3, the V gene TRBV9; D gene ambiguous. The V and J ends lost 4 bases and 10 bases respectively, with 10 bases between them. This CDR3 has 11 amino acids. Looked up from germline, CDR1 is SGDLS and CDR2 is YYNGEE. This CDR3 reads CASSPHGAQYF. DNA of the CDR3: TGTGCCAGCAGCCCCCACGGTGCGCAGTATTTT.

The chain is built from TRBV7-8 and TRBJ2-2; 7 bases are shared with TRBD2. V was clipped by 5 bases and J by 4 bases; unmatched bases: 7. Germline V CDR1 and CDR2: SGHVS, FQNEAQ. This CDR3 contains 15 residues. CDR3 sequence: CASSRLADTTGELFF. In DNA form, the CDR3 reads TGTGCCAGCAGCCGGCTAGCGGATACCACCGGGGAGCTGTTTTTT. Based on the CDR3 plus reference TRBV7-8 and TRBJ2-2, the full variable domain is GAGVSQSPRYKVAKRGQDVALRCDPISGHVSLFWYQQALGQGPEFLTYFQNEAQLDKSGLPSDRFFAERPEGSVSTLKIQRTQQEDSAVYLCASSRLADTTGELFFGEGSRLTVL.

Of note for this clone: Distinct nucleotide sequences in the sample also encode this CDR3. The chain uses TRBV11-3 and TRBJ1-1; tentative D call: TRBD1 (5 bases). The V gene's germline CDR1 is SGHNT and CDR2 YENEEA. The CDR3 is 15 residues long. The germline V and J ends were trimmed by 5 bases and 4 bases, with 17 bases remaining between them. The CDR3 is CASSKGEGRGTEAFF. In DNA, the CDR3 is TGTGCCAGCAGCAAAGGGGAGGGAAGGGGCACTGAAGCTTTCTTT.

The table lists this clone with a count of one. The chain employs TRBV7-9 and TRBJ1-4; D remains unclear. The CDR3 has 16 residues. Germline V gene data show CDR1 as SEHNR and CDR2 as FQNEAQ (reference sequence). Trimming pared 5 bases from V and 6 bases from J, leaving 19 bases between. This CDR3 is CASSPPARGRDEKLFF. CDR3 in DNA: TGTGCCAGCAGCCCACCCGCGCGGGGAAGGGATGAAAAACTGTTTTTT.

The gene calls are TRBV7-8 and TRBJ1-2; 7 bases align to TRBD1. The CDR3 is 17 amino acids. The germline V gene encodes CDR1 SGHVS and CDR2 FQNEAQ. V lost 4 bases to trimming and J lost 0 bases; unmatched junction nucleotides: 11. The CDR3 sequence: CASSYSRQGVPNYGYTF. The CDR3 DNA reads as TGTGCCAGCAGCTATAGCAGGCAGGGGGTCCCTAACTATGGCTACACCTTC.

The chain employs TRBV4-3 and TRBJ2-1; D is ambiguous. CDR1 and CDR2 (germline): LGHNA, YSLEER. The CDR3 is 13 amino acids. The V gene lost 3 bases and the J gene lost 6 bases, with 9 bases spanning the gap. The CDR3 nucleotides read TGCGCCAGCAGCCAGGAGTGGGGCAATGAGCAGTTCTTC. Encoded protein: CASSQEWGNEQFF.

The V gene is TRBV6-5, the J gene TRBJ1-5; 8 bases fit TRBD1. The trim removed 6 bases at V and 2 bases at J, leaving 6 bases unmatched. Germline lookup yields CDR1 MNHEY and CDR2 SVGAGI. The CDR3 runs to 15 residues. The CDR3 DNA reads TGTGCCAGCAGGAGGACAGGGCTGGGCAATCAGCCCCAGCATTTT. Translation: CASRRTGLGNQPQHF.

This clone appeared once. This chain links TRBV27 with TRBJ2-1, with TRBD2 matching over 12 bases. This CDR3 spans 16 amino acids. The V segment lost 8 bases and the J segment 7 bases; nucleotides outside the gene matches: 12. CDR1 MNHEY and CDR2 SMNVEV come from the germline V gene (reference sequence). The CDR3 DNA reads TGTGCCAGCCGCTCCCGACTAGCGGGAGAGGAGAATGAGCAGTTCTTC. It translates to CASRSRLAGEENEQFF.

The genes are TRBV15 and TRBJ1-5, with D uncertain. Germline-derived CDR1 and CDR2 are LNHNV and YYDKDF (reference sequence). V was trimmed by 1 base and J by 4 bases, leaving 11 bases between them. CDR3 length: 15 residues. CDR3: CATSRGEVRNQPQHF. The CDR3 DNA reads as TGTGCCACCAGCAGAGGAGAGGTAAGAAATCAGCCCCAGCATTTT.

This chain uses TRBV18 with TRBJ2-6; tentatively, D is TRBD2 (5 bases). The CDR3 spans 17 residues. Deletions cut 3 bases from V and 4 bases from J, with 16 bases between. Germline V gives CDR1 KGHSH, CDR2 LQKENI. The CDR3 loop is CASSPGVRASGANVLTF. The CDR3 DNA reads TGTGCCAGCTCACCCGGGGTCAGAGCCTCAGGGGCCAACGTCCTGACTTTC.

This chain joins TRBV6-1 and TRBJ1-5; D gene ambiguous. This CDR3 spans 12 amino acids. V was clipped by 2 bases and J by 7 bases, with 6 bases between them. Germline V gene sequence: CDR1 MNHNS, CDR2 SASEGT. The CDR3 nucleotides are TGTGCCAGCAGTGAATCGTTACAGCCCCAGCATTTT. Residues: CASSESLQPQHF.

V gene TRBV6-5 combines with J gene TRBJ2-2, with D perhaps TRBD2 (6 bases). The germline gives CDR1 MNHEY, CDR2 SVGAGI. The CDR3 extends over 13 amino acids. Trimming shortened V by 6 bases and J by 7 bases, and 12 bases separated the two germline ends. CDR3 coding DNA: TGTGCCAGCAGCCCACGGGAGAACGGGGAGCTGTTTTTT. It codes for CASSPRENGELFF.

The chain is built from TRBV4-2 and TRBJ2-4; 7 bases map to TRBD1. Germline trimming cut 2 bases from V and 9 bases from J; bases unmatched to any gene: 10. CDR3 length equals 15 residues. CDR1 and CDR2 from the germline V gene are LGHNA and YNFKEQ. CDR3 protein: CASSQPGQLEGIQYF. CDR3 nucleotide sequence: TGTGCCAGCAGCCAACCGGGACAGTTAGAGGGCATTCAGTACTTC.

The chain joins TRBV19 to TRBJ2-7; 9 bases are a match to TRBD1. Unmatched junction bases numbered 12, after V lost 9 bases and J lost 0 bases. The CDR3 is 16 residues long. Germline V CDR1 and CDR2: LNHDA, SQIVND (reference sequence). CDR3 bases: TGTGCCAGCGCCCCGGGACAGGGTGGGCGCTCCTACGAGCAGTACTTC. It codes for CASAPGQGGRSYEQYF.

In its sample, this clone was seen once. V usage is TRBV24-1 and J usage is TRBJ1-1, with unresolved D. CDR3 size: 14 residues. Per germline, CDR1 KGHDR and CDR2 SFDVKD. V lost 3 bases and J lost 1, with 8 bases in between. The CDR3 nucleotides read TGTGCCACCAGTGATCCCTCACCGAACACTGAAGCTTTCTTT. The encoded protein is CATSDPSPNTEAFF.

The chain has TRBV7-8 and TRBJ2-6; D gene unclear. Germline-derived CDR1 and CDR2 are SGHVS and FQNEAQ. V lost 3 bases to trimming and J lost 2 bases, with 8 bases between them. The CDR3 runs 15 residues. The CDR3 loop reads CASSFYPPGANVLTF. The CDR3 DNA sequence: TGTGCCAGCAGCTTTTACCCCCCTGGGGCCAACGTCCTGACTTTC.

This chain connects TRBV3-1 (or the pseudogene TRBV3-2) to TRBJ2-3; 13 bases align to TRBD2. This CDR3 has 18 residues. The V segment lost 1 base and the J segment 4 bases; nucleotides outside the gene matches: 8. Germline values: CDR1 LGHDT, CDR2 YNNKEL (reference sequence). CDR3 region: CASSQGPFTSGGADTQYF. In nucleotides, the CDR3 is TGTGCCAGCAGCCAAGGGCCCTTCACTAGCGGGGGGGCAGATACGCAGTATTTT.